This entry features one T cell receptor (beta chain) sequence. Its specificity is not known. CDR1 is MGHRA and CDR2 is YSYEKL in the germline V gene. The CDR3 consists of 15 residues. V was clipped by 3 bases and J by 3 bases, with 15 bases between them. The data stem from a study of OX40 agonist ivuxolimab in advanced cancers. Study at large: The study enrolled dose-escalation patients with hepatocellular carcinoma, melanoma, renal cell or head and neck cancer.

General study findings and limits: On average, CD8+ T cells had more expanded clones than CD4+.

Data came from immunoSEQ multiplex PCR; TCRdb stores just in-frame clones and leaves some out. The data hold 80,000 to 100,000 clones, with roughly 94% observed a single time. This rearrangement joins TRBV4-1 to TRBJ2-7; the D gene is possibly TRBD2 (7 bases). This specimen consisted of CD4+ or CD8+ T cells sorted from blood, obtained in a trial of the OX40 agonist ivuxolimab. This receptor was obtained from an adult with an advanced solid tumor such as melanoma, head and neck, liver or kidney cancer. CDR3 in amino acids: CASSHTGGPLYEQYF. The CDR3 nucleotides read TGCGCCAGCAGCCACACGGGGGGCCCCCTCTACGAGCAGTACTTC.